This note documents a single T cell receptor beta chain sequence. Its antigen is not known. The V and J ends lost 5 bases and 3 bases, in that order; junction bases with no gene match: 6. Per germline, CDR1 SGHNT and CDR2 YYREEE (reference sequence). The CDR3 length is 15 residues. Amplification used 60 Vbeta primers and 13 Jbeta primers. TCRdb's copy holds only in-frame clones and misses some; the assay was immunoSEQ multiplex PCR. The table shows about 79,000 clones, with less than 80% occurring only once. The data were obtained in a study of cytomegalovirus exposure and HLA in healthy donors. Overall study results and limits: CMV serostatus was the only recorded immune exposure for donors. TCR beta sequences reportedly predicted most subjects' HLA-A and HLA-B alleles accurately. Later analysis suggested links between common viral pathogens and several top significant clusters.

The gene calls are TRBV5-4 and TRBJ2-7; 12 nucleotides match TRBD1. The source material was PBMCs. This sequence was found in a man aged 35-49 years in good health and CMV-seropositive. Written as DNA, the CDR3 is TGTGCCAGCAGTCCGAGGGACAGGGGGCTCTACGAGCAGTACTTC. Amino acid sequence: CASSPRDRGLYEQYF.